The rows below give T cell receptor beta chains drawn from one sample of a study of tumor-infiltrating lymphocytes in primary liver carcinoma. TCRdb analysed the multiplex PCR reads with MiXCR anew, one entry per CDR3 protein. Here the sample spans roughly 78,000 distinct CDR3 sequences, roughly two thirds being singletons. Material for sequencing was liver tumor tissue from sampling region 4. The source is a woman aged 55-70 years with primary liver carcinoma and hepatitis B virus infection. The CDR3 runs from the conserved cysteine through the conserved F or W. The D gene is left open where the match is weak. A clone size is listed for some rows: how often the clone was seen (once, few, many), or a class if it is expanded.

CDR3 length: 13
J gene: TRBJ2-7
D gene: TRBD1
clone size: -
V gene: TRBV12-5
CDR3 DNA: TGTGCTAGTGGTCTGGACAGGGGCTTCAAGCAGTACTTC
CDR3 protein: CASGLDRGFKQYF

CDR3 length: 16
J gene: TRBJ2-1
D gene: -
clone size: -
V gene: TRBV12-3/TRBV12-4
CDR3 DNA: TGTGCCAGCAGATTAGATAGCCTAGCCGTAGCACATGAGCAGTTCTTC
CDR3 protein: CASRLDSLAVAHEQFF

CDR3 length: 14
J gene: TRBJ2-2
D gene: -
clone size: many
V gene: TRBV6-2/TRBV6-3
CDR3 DNA: TGTGCCGGTGGCGGGGTACTGAACACCGGGGAGCTGTTTTTT
CDR3 protein: CAGGGVLNTGELFF

CDR3 length: 17
J gene: TRBJ2-1
D gene: -
clone size: -
V gene: TRBV11-3
CDR3 DNA: TGTGCCTGCAGCATAGGGTTCGGCGGGCTTTCCTACAATGAGCGGTTCTTC
CDR3 protein: CACSIGFGGLSYNERFF

CDR3 length: 15
J gene: TRBJ2-2
D gene: -
clone size: -
V gene: TRBV11-2
CDR3 DNA: TGTGCCAGCAGCCCCCCGCAAGGACTGACTGGGGAGCTGTTTTTT
CDR3 protein: CASSPPQGLTGELFF

CDR3 length: 17
J gene: TRBJ2-3
D gene: -
clone size: -
V gene: TRBV10-2
CDR3 DNA: TGCGCCAGCAGTACCATACTACAGGGATCTGGGACAGATACGCAGTATTTT
CDR3 protein: CASSTILQGSGTDTQYF

CDR3 length: 14
J gene: TRBJ1-5
D gene: TRBD1
clone size: -
V gene: TRBV6-5
CDR3 DNA: TGTGCCGGCAGCAGACGACAGGGGAATCAGCCCCCGCGTTTT
CDR3 protein: CAGSRRQGNQPPRF

CDR3 length: 18
J gene: TRBJ2-7
D gene: -
clone size: -
V gene: TRBV5-5
CDR3 DNA: TGTGCCAGCAGCCCCAAAGGGACCGGAGGGGACAGCTCCTACGAGCAGTATTTC
CDR3 protein: CASSPKGTGGDSSYEQYF

CDR3 length: 18
J gene: TRBJ2-7
D gene: TRBD2
clone size: -
V gene: TRBV6-2/TRBV6-3
CDR3 DNA: TGTGTCAGCAGCTACTCAATTTCGAGCGGGAAAGTCACGTACGAGCAGTACTTC
CDR3 protein: CVSSYSISSGKVTYEQYF

CDR3 length: 16
J gene: TRBJ2-7
D gene: -
clone size: -
V gene: TRBV29-1
CDR3 DNA: TGCAGCGTTGAAGATGCGAAAGGTACAGGACTCTACGAGCAGTACTTC
CDR3 protein: CSVEDAKGTGLYEQYF

CDR3 length: 14
J gene: TRBJ2-7
D gene: TRBD1
clone size: -
V gene: TRBV29-1
CDR3 DNA: TGCAGCGCAACTGGGACAGGGAGCTCCTACGGGCAGTACTTC
CDR3 protein: CSATGTGSSYGQYF

CDR3 length: 16
J gene: TRBJ1-2
D gene: -
clone size: many
V gene: TRBV6-6
CDR3 DNA: TGTGCCAGCAGTTACTCGAGTGGCAGAACTGGTTATGGCTACACCTTC
CDR3 protein: CASSYSSGRTGYGYTF

CDR3 length: 16
J gene: TRBJ2-2
D gene: -
clone size: -
V gene: TRBV5-1
CDR3 DNA: TGCGCCGGCAGCTTGGGGACCGGGACCTACACCGGGGAGCTGTTTTTT
CDR3 protein: CAGSLGTGTYTGELFF

CDR3 length: 15
J gene: TRBJ2-2
D gene: TRBD2
clone size: -
V gene: TRBV2
CDR3 DNA: TGTGCCAGCCGACCTAGCGGGACTAACACCGGGGAGCTGTTTTTT
CDR3 protein: CASRPSGTNTGELFF

CDR3 length: 15
J gene: TRBJ1-1
D gene: -
clone size: -
V gene: TRBV10-3
CDR3 DNA: TGTGCCGTCAGTGAGTCCCCGGGTGAATTAACAGAAGCTTTCTTT
CDR3 protein: CAVSESPGELTEAFF

CDR3 length: 14
J gene: TRBJ2-1
D gene: TRBD2
clone size: -
V gene: TRBV6-2/TRBV6-3
CDR3 DNA: TGTGCTAGCAGTTACGGCGGGAGCCACAATGAGCGGTTCTTC
CDR3 protein: CASSYGGSHNERFF

CDR3 length: 15
J gene: TRBJ2-7
D gene: -
clone size: -
V gene: TRBV6-5
CDR3 DNA: TGTGCCAGCATCGCGGCGGCGGGTGTGTACTACGAGCAGTACTTC
CDR3 protein: CASIAAAGVYYEQYF

CDR3 length: 16
J gene: TRBJ2-7
D gene: TRBD1
clone size: -
V gene: TRBV5-4
CDR3 DNA: TGTGTCAGCAGCGGTGTTCCGGGACAGGGCCGAAACGAGCAGTACTTC
CDR3 protein: CVSSGVPGQGRNEQYF

CDR3 length: 17
J gene: TRBJ1-6
D gene: -
clone size: -
V gene: TRBV6-5
CDR3 DNA: TGTGCCAGCAGCTCGAAGCGGGAGGGACTTAATAATTCACCCCTCCACTTT
CDR3 protein: CASSSKREGLNNSPLHF

CDR3 length: 15
J gene: TRBJ1-5
D gene: -
clone size: -
V gene: TRBV5-5
CDR3 DNA: TGTGCCAGCAGCCCAGGGCTCACGATGCGCCGGCCCCAGCATTTT
CDR3 protein: CASSPGLTMRRPQHF

CDR3 length: 14
J gene: TRBJ2-5
D gene: TRBD1
clone size: many
V gene: TRBV5-5
CDR3 DNA: TGTGCCAGCAGCGGGACAGGGGGACAAGAGACCCAGTACTTC
CDR3 protein: CASSGTGGQETQYF

CDR3 length: 16
J gene: TRBJ2-4
D gene: -
clone size: -
V gene: TRBV21-1
CDR3 DNA: TGTGCCCTCCAGCCAGATAAGGCGGGAGATCACTCTTTTCAGTACTTC
CDR3 protein: CALQPDKAGDHSFQYF

CDR3 length: 19
J gene: TRBJ2-6
D gene: -
clone size: -
V gene: TRBV11-2
CDR3 DNA: TGTGCCAACGGCTTAGGGGACGGGCCCGTTAGCTCTGGGGCCAACGTCCTGACTTTC
CDR3 protein: CANGLGDGPVSSGANVLTF

CDR3 length: 13
J gene: TRBJ2-7
D gene: TRBD1
clone size: -
V gene: TRBV11-2
CDR3 DNA: TGTGTCAGCAGTCCGGGACAGCGCTACGAGCAGTACTTC
CDR3 protein: CVSSPGQRYEQYF

CDR3 length: 15
J gene: TRBJ1-6
D gene: -
clone size: -
V gene: TRBV12-3/TRBV12-4
CDR3 DNA: TGTGCCAGCAGTCACACCGGGACGGTGAACTCACCCCTCCACTTT
CDR3 protein: CASSHTGTVNSPLHF

CDR3 length: 15
J gene: TRBJ2-3
D gene: -
clone size: once
V gene: TRBV20-1
CDR3 DNA: TGCAGTGCTAGAGACGGCGTGAGTTTCACAGATACGCAATATTTT
CDR3 protein: CSARDGVSFTDTQYF

CDR3 length: 15
J gene: TRBJ2-1
D gene: TRBD2
clone size: -
V gene: TRBV11-3
CDR3 DNA: TGTGCCAGCAGCTCAGGAACCAGCGGGAAGCTTGAACAGTTCTTC
CDR3 protein: CASSSGTSGKLEQFF

CDR3 length: 14
J gene: TRBJ2-1
D gene: TRBD1
clone size: -
V gene: TRBV10-3
CDR3 DNA: TGTGCCATTTGGACAGGGGAACACAACAATGAGCTGTTCTTC
CDR3 protein: CAIWTGEHNNELFF

CDR3 length: 17
J gene: TRBJ2-7
D gene: TRBD1
clone size: -
V gene: TRBV11-2
CDR3 DNA: TGTGTCAGCAGCACGATCTCGGGACAGGAAAGCTCCTACGGGCAGTACTTC
CDR3 protein: CVSSTISGQESSYGQYF